The clone carrying this T cell receptor beta chain was observed a few times. Its antigen is not identified. This CDR3 spans 14 amino acids. Trimming took off 0 bases at V and 6 bases at J, with 9 bases between the two ends. The data were obtained in a study of CD8 T cells in ankylosing spondylitis. Study findings and constraints: About 8 highly homologous variants made up a TCR beta motif, and this motif appeared characteristic of ankylosing spondylitis blood. Matched ankylosing spondylitis synovial fluid reportedly showed significant enrichment of disease-linked clones. Certain motif variants had earlier appeared in reactive arthritis synovial fluid and blood.

Quantitative barcoded 5'-RACE was used to prepare TCR beta libraries. In TCRdb, the 5' RACE reads were re-called with MiXCR into one record per CDR3 protein. The data contain about 340,000 distinct CDR3 sequences, around 20% of them singletons. The TCR comes from a male donor with ankylosing spondylitis or in good health (not recorded which). The source material was blood, either unsorted or a sorted T cell fraction (not recorded which). V usage is TRBV12-3 or TRBV12-4 and J usage is TRBJ2-1; D is uncertain. The CDR3 reads CASSLALLPNEQFF. The CDR3 DNA is TGTGCCAGCAGTTTAGCTCTACTTCCCAATGAGCAGTTCTTC.